The sequence of this T cell receptor beta chain was determined in a study of blood T cell repertoires in COVID-19. Study details: T cells, B-cell-depleted T cells, or PBMCs provided the cDNA or gDNA that served as material.

The sample holds many counts of this clone. The V and J ends lost 5 bases and 7 bases, in that order; junction bases with no gene match: 6. Germline V CDR1 and CDR2: SEHNR, FQNEAQ (reference sequence). The CDR3 has 13 residues. Original data processing: Reference gene primers were amplified, and this amplification served to estimate nucleated cell counts. Produced via immunoSEQ multiplex PCR; TCRdb's table is partial and in-frame only. That table supplies the V and J calls and clone size; D and trimming were determined from the DNA. The table records some 170,000 clones, roughly 79% of them present only once. Patients from Seattle were sampled longitudinally, starting during active infection.

The genes are TRBV7-9 and TRBJ1-2, with 8 bases fitting TRBD1. This clonotype was obtained from a woman in her thirties or forties with COVID-19, enrolled during active disease. The sample comprised peripheral blood. Here the CDR3 DNA reads TGTGCCAGCAGCGCGGACAGGGCGGCTGGCTACACCTTC. Translating it yields CASSADRAAGYTF.